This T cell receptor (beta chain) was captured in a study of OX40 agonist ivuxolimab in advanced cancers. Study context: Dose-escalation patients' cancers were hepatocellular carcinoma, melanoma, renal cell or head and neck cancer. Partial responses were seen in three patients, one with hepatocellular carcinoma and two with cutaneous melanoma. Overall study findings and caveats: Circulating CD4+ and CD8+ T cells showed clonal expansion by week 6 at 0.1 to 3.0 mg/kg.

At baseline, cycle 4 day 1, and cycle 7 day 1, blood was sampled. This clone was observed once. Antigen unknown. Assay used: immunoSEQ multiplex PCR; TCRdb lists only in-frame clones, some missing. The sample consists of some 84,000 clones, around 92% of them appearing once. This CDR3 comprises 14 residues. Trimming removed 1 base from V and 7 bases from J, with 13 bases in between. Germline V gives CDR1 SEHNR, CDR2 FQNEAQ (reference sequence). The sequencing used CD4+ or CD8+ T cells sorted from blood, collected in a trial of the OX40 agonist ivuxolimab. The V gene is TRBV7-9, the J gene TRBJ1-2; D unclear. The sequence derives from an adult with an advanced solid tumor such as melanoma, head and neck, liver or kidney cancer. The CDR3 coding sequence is TGTGCCAGCAGCTTAGAGGCGGGGAACAGTGGCTACACCTTC. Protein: CASSLEAGNSGYTF. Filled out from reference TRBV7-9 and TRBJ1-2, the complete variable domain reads DTGVSQNPRHKITKRGQNVTFRCDPISEHNRLYWYRQTLGQGPEFLTYFQNEAQLEKSRLLSDRFSAERPKGSFSTLEIQRTEQGDSAMYLCASSLEAGNSGYTFGSGTRLTVV.